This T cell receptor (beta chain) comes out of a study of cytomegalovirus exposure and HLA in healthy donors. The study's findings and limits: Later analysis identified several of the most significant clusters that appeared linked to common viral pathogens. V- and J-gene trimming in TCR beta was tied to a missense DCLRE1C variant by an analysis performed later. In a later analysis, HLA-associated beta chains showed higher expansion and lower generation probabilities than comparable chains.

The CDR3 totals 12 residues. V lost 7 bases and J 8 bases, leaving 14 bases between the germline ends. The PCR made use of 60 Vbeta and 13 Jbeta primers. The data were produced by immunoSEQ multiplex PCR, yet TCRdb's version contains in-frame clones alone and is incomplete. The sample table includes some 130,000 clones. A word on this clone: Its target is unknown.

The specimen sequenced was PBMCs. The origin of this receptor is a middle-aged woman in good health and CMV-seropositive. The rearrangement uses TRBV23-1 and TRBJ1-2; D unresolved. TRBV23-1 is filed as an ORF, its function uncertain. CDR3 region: CASTPEGRGYTF. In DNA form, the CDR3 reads TGCGCCAGCACTCCAGAGGGTCGGGGCTACACCTTC.